This TCR beta chain was obtained from a study of shared clonotypes between healthy human individuals. Study at large: Two women and a few men aged 18 to 49 served as donors.

General study results and limits: The study sampled only blood, and tissue repertoires likely differ. Expectations were that clonotype sharing among donors would be affected by sequencing depth.

This CDR3 is built from 17 residues. Germline assignment: CDR1 LGHNA and CDR2 YNFKEQ. With 4 bases clipped from V and 8 bases from J, the junction kept 16 bases outside the gene matches. Method: immunoSEQ multiplex PCR; TCRdb's copy keeps in-frame clones and lacks some. The profile shows about 2 million clones, about 95% of them singletons. About this clone: What it binds is unknown.

Terminally differentiated effector memory CD45RA+ cells were excluded from the naive CD8 cells, which were CD45RO-negative and positively selected for CCR7. This TCR was sampled from a man younger than 30 in good health. This rearrangement joins TRBV4-2 to TRBJ2-3; 9 bases line up with TRBD2. What was sequenced was naive CD8+ T cells sorted from blood. CDR3 protein: CASSLTASGVLPGTQYF. The CDR3 DNA reads as TGTGCCAGCAGCCTGACCGCTAGCGGGGTTTTGCCCGGTACGCAGTATTTT.